The 32 T cell receptor beta chains below all came from one sample that was sequenced in a study of post-analysis software for immune sequencing data. General observations from the study: Higher frequency in patients than in controls was seen for several TRBV segments, with TRBV5-6, TRBV5-1 and TRBV20-1 among them.

TCR beta cDNA libraries included unique molecular identifiers. TCRdb reanalysed the PCR reads using MiXCR and keeps one entry per CDR3 protein. This repertoire shows fewer than 900,000 distinct CDR3 sequences, about half found once; its top ten account for roughly 4.9%. Their specific antigens are unknown. The sample taken for sequencing was blood. Receptors originate from a girl under 18 with multiple sclerosis.

This clonotype showed up just a few times. The V call is TRBV7-9, the J call TRBJ2-1; D is perhaps TRBD1 (5 bases). Germline V lookup: CDR1 SEHNR, CDR2 FQNEAQ (reference sequence). The CDR3 has 14 residues. V was trimmed by 1 base and J by 7 bases, leaving 11 bases between them. The CDR3 bases are TGTGCCAGCAGCTTAGTGGGCCAGGGAAATGAGCAGTTCTTC. It encodes CASSLVGQGNEQFF. The full variable domain, rest sourced from reference TRBV7-9 and TRBJ2-1, is DTGVSQNPRHKITKRGQNVTFRCDPISEHNRLYWYRQTLGQGPEFLTYFQNEAQLEKSRLLSDRFSAERPKGSFSTLEIQRTEQGDSAMYLCASSLVGQGNEQFFGPGTRLTVL.

The V call is TRBV29-1, the J call TRBJ2-1; TRBD2 agrees at 9 bases. The ends lost 4 bases at V and 4 bases at J; junction bases unmatched: 5. The CDR3 loop spans 14 amino acids. Germline V CDR1 and CDR2: SQVTM, ANQGSEA. CDR3 coding DNA: TGCAGCGTTGGGCGGGAGGGAACTTACAATGAGCAGTTCTTC. It specifies CSVGREGTYNEQFF.

The chain uses TRBV6-2 or TRBV6-3 and TRBJ2-2; 8 nucleotides match TRBD2. The CDR3 loop spans 17 amino acids. In germline, CDR1 is MNHEY, CDR2 SVGEGT. With 4 bases clipped from V and 0 bases from J, the junction kept 7 bases outside the gene matches. As DNA, the CDR3 is TGTGCCAGCAGTTTGCTAGCGGGCTCGTCGAACACCGGGGAGCTGTTTTTT. This codes for CASSLLAGSSNTGELFF.

This clonotype was counted only a few times. The chain combines TRBV7-2 with TRBJ2-6; tentative D call: TRBD2 (5 bases). Trimming took off 1 base at V and 0 bases at J, with 13 bases between the two ends. The CDR3 loop spans 18 amino acids. CDR1 SGHTA and CDR2 FQGNSA come from the germline V gene. The CDR3 sequence: CASSLGGYGLSGANVLTF. The CDR3 DNA reads TGTGCCAGCAGCTTAGGAGGGTACGGTCTCTCTGGGGCCAACGTCCTGACTTTC.

The chain has TRBV29-1 and TRBJ2-7; possibly TRBD1 for D (6 bases). The CDR3 runs to 15 residues. V was cut by 6 bases and J by 0 bases, with 18 bases left in between. Germline CDR1 SQVTM, CDR2 ANQGSEA. CDR3 in DNA: TGCAGCGTCGGTAGATGGGACACCTCCTCCTACGAGCAGTACTTC. The encoded protein is CSVGRWDTSSYEQYF.

This clonotype was observed a handful of times. This chain uses TRBV10-2 with TRBJ2-4; TRBD1 matches at 8 bases. The V gene's germline CDR1 is WSHSY and CDR2 SAAADI. The CDR3 extends over 16 amino acids. Trimming at V came to 3 bases and at J to 0 bases, leaving 4 bases not matched to a gene. The CDR3: CASSEGQGLAKNIQYF. The CDR3 DNA sequence: TGCGCCAGCAGTGAAGGACAGGGTCTAGCCAAAAACATTCAGTACTTC.

This chain uses TRBV3-1 with TRBJ1-4, with TRBD1 as a possible D gene (6 bases). In germline, CDR1 is LGHDT, CDR2 YNNKEL (reference sequence). The CDR3 consists of 14 residues. Trimming cost V 2 bases and J 5 bases, with 9 bases left between them. The CDR3 DNA sequence: TGTGCCAGCAGCCAATGGGACATGAATGAAAAACTGTTTTTT. This gives the protein CASSQWDMNEKLFF.

The rearrangement links TRBV6-4 to TRBJ2-3, with D uncertain. The CDR3 consists of 14 residues. With 4 bases removed from V and 1 base from J, the gap between germline ends came to 9 bases. The germline gives CDR1 MRHNA, CDR2 SNTAGT. Here the CDR3 reads CASSASEGTDTQYF. The CDR3 nucleotides are TGTGCCAGCAGTGCCAGTGAGGGCACAGATACGCAGTATTTT.

J is TRBJ1-6 and V is TRBV10-3; 7 nucleotides align to TRBD1. V lost 4 bases, J lost 7 bases, and 4 bases stayed unmatched. This CDR3 spans 14 amino acids. Germline V gene lookup returns CDR1 ENHRY and CDR2 SYGVKD. The CDR3 region is CAISGTGANSPLHF. CDR3 nucleotide sequence: TGTGCCATCAGTGGTACAGGGGCAAATTCACCCCTCCACTTT.

CDR3 in amino acids: CASSPQGLGGELFF. The DNA for the CDR3 is TGTGCCAGCAGTCCCCAGGGGCTCGGCGGGGAGCTGTTTTTT. This chain links TRBV6-5 with TRBJ2-2, with a possible D match to TRBD1 (6 bases). The CDR3 is made up of 14 amino acids. With 5 bases removed from V and 7 bases from J, the gap between germline ends came to 14 bases. Germline values: CDR1 MNHEY, CDR2 SVGAGI.

This clonotype was seen a few times. V usage is TRBV12-3 or TRBV12-4 and J usage is TRBJ2-7; D gene uncertain. V lost 7 bases and J 6 bases, leaving 10 bases between the germline ends. This CDR3 region has 11 residues. CDR3: CASKGPGEQYF. The CDR3 nucleotides are TGTGCCAGCAAAGGTCCGGGCGAGCAGTACTTC.

The chain links TRBV6-1 to TRBJ2-1; D call uncertain. Germline lookup yields CDR1 MNHNS and CDR2 SASEGT. The length of the CDR3 is 15 residues. The V end lost 0 bases, the J end lost 5 bases, and 11 bases lay between the germline ends. CDR3 loop: CASSEAVAAHNEQFF. In nucleotides, the CDR3 is TGTGCCAGCAGTGAAGCGGTAGCAGCCCACAATGAGCAGTTCTTC.

This clonotype was observed once. The chain's CDR3 is CASSSQGRHTDTQYF. The CDR3 DNA sequence: TGTGCCAGCAGCTCTCAGGGGCGGCACACAGATACGCAGTATTTT. The chain employs TRBV7-2 and TRBJ2-3; D might be TRBD1 (6 bases). The germline CDR1 and CDR2 sequences are SGHTA and FQGNSA. This CDR3 has 15 amino acids. Deletions cut 4 bases from V and 2 bases from J, with 13 bases between.

The chain combines TRBV10-3 with TRBJ2-7; 9 positions match TRBD2. Germline CDR1 is ENHRY and CDR2 is SYGVKD. J was trimmed by 5 bases and V by 0 bases; bases with no gene match: 5. The CDR3 sequence is 15 residues long. CDR3 in DNA: TGTGCCATCAGTGAGTCGATACTAGCGGGCGACGAGCAGTACTTC. This sequence encodes CAISESILAGDEQYF.

The chain is built from TRBV29-1 and TRBJ1-5; D perhaps matches TRBD1 (5 bases). CDR3 length: 13 residues. The V and J ends lost 4 bases and 5 bases respectively, with 12 bases between them. Per the germline V gene, CDR1 is SQVTM and CDR2 is ANQGSEA. In DNA, the CDR3 is TGCAGCGTTGCCTGGGGGGGTGATCAGCCCCAGCATTTT. Residues: CSVAWGGDQPQHF.

The chain carries TRBV29-1 and TRBJ1-2, with D unclear. The CDR3 totals 17 residues. Per germline, CDR1 SQVTM and CDR2 ANQGSEA. The germline V and J ends were trimmed by 3 bases and 7 bases, with 27 bases remaining between them. CDR3 protein: CSVDLSSEDGEEGGYTF. DNA for the CDR3: TGCAGCGTTGACCTCTCCTCCGAGGATGGGGAAGAGGGTGGCTACACCTTC.

The CDR3 DNA sequence: TGCAGCGGGGACCGGACAGGGACGAACACTGAAGCTTTCTTT. Encoded protein: CSGDRTGTNTEAFF. The chain combines TRBV29-1 with TRBJ1-1, with 8 bases lining up with TRBD1. This CDR3 contains 14 residues. Germline V lookup: CDR1 SQVTM, CDR2 ANQGSEA. The ends lost 7 bases at V and 1 base at J; junction bases unmatched: 8.

CDR3 sequence reads: CASSATANQPQHF. For the CDR3, the DNA is TGTGCCAGCAGTGCCACAGCCAATCAGCCCCAGCATTTT. V usage is TRBV2 and J usage is TRBJ1-5; D ambiguous. The CDR3 runs to 13 residues. Trimming removed 4 bases from V and 3 bases from J, with 7 bases in between. Germline V gene sequence: CDR1 SNHLY, CDR2 FYNNEI.

The V gene is TRBV27, the J gene TRBJ1-2; D may be TRBD1 (5 bases). CDR1 is MNHEY, CDR2 SMNVEV, per germline (reference sequence). Between the trimmed V and J ends, which lost 2 bases and 6 bases, there was a span of 10 bases. The CDR3 has 13 amino acids. This CDR3 is CASSLLPGNGYTF. As DNA, the CDR3 is TGTGCCAGCAGTTTACTTCCAGGGAATGGCTACACCTTC.

The V call is TRBV10-3, the J call TRBJ2-1, with a weak D call TRBD2 (6 bases). This CDR3 region has 12 residues. CDR1 and CDR2 (germline): ENHRY, SYGVKD. The V end lost 4 bases, the J end lost 10 bases, and 11 bases lay between the germline ends. CDR3 protein: CAISGLGWEQFF. In DNA, the CDR3 is TGTGCCATCAGTGGACTAGGTTGGGAGCAGTTCTTC.

This clonotype showed up just a few times. The chain is built from TRBV7-9 and TRBJ2-1, with TRBD2 identical over 9 bases. J lost 8 bases, V lost 1 base, and 6 bases had no gene match. The CDR3 is 15 amino acids. Germline lookup yields CDR1 SEHNR and CDR2 FQNEAQ (reference sequence). This CDR3 reads CASSLGGRAADEQFF. CDR3 bases: TGTGCCAGCAGCTTAGGCGGGAGGGCCGCCGATGAGCAGTTCTTC.

The V call is TRBV5-1, the J call TRBJ1-5; D remains unclear. Deletions cut 3 bases from V and 6 bases from J, with 10 bases between. CDR3 length: 13 residues. Germline-derived CDR1 and CDR2 are SGHRS and YFSETQ. CDR3 sequence: CASSSQTGQPQHF. The DNA for the CDR3 is TGCGCCAGCAGCTCACAGACTGGTCAGCCCCAGCATTTT.

The V and J genes are TRBV24-1 and TRBJ2-3; perhaps TRBD1 as D (5 bases). CDR3 size: 16 residues. V lost 3 bases and J lost 0, with 12 bases in between. Per germline, CDR1 KGHDR and CDR2 SFDVKD. The CDR3 loop reads CATSDPGMWSTDTQYF. The CDR3 region has the DNA TGTGCCACCAGTGATCCAGGGATGTGGAGCACAGATACGCAGTATTTT.

The chain joins TRBV5-5 to TRBJ2-5, with D possibly being TRBD2 (6 bases). Germline CDR1 SGHKS, CDR2 YYEKEE (reference sequence). The CDR3 covers 16 residues. Deletions cut 8 bases from V and 5 bases from J, with 25 bases between. The CDR3 nucleotides are TGTGCCAGTAGCCCCCTGAAATTTGGGGGGACGGAGACCCAGTACTTC. It specifies CASSPLKFGGTETQYF.

As DNA, the CDR3 is TGCAGCGCCAGACGATGGGGCAACGAGCAGTACTTC. The encoded protein is CSARRWGNEQYF. The V gene is TRBV29-1, the J gene TRBJ2-7; perhaps TRBD1 as D (5 bases). V lost 7 bases to trimming and J lost 5 bases, with 15 bases between them. This CDR3 has 12 amino acids. CDR1 SQVTM and CDR2 ANQGSEA come from the germline V gene.

This clonotype was detected only a few times. This sequence joins TRBV29-1 and TRBJ2-3; TRBD2 might be the D (5 bases). Per germline, CDR1 SQVTM and CDR2 ANQGSEA. The V end lost 5 bases, the J end lost 8 bases, and 14 bases lay between the germline ends. The CDR3 is 12 amino acids. The CDR3 sequence: CSVPRGDCTQYF. The CDR3 DNA is TGCAGCGTTCCCCGGGGTGACTGTACGCAGTATTTT.

This clonotype occurred a few times. This chain connects TRBV29-1 to TRBJ2-1; tentatively, D is TRBD1 or TRBD2 (5 bases each). Trimming removed 3 bases at V and 15 bases at J, with 18 bases between. Germline CDR1 SQVTM, CDR2 ANQGSEA. This CDR3 comprises 12 residues. The CDR3 nucleotides are TGCAGCGTTGAGATAGAACCGGGGCGCGGGTTCTTC. This codes for CSVEIEPGRGFF.

J is TRBJ2-7 and V is TRBV7-9; 7 bases are shared with TRBD2. CDR1 and CDR2 from the germline V gene are SEHNR and FQNEAQ (reference sequence). The CDR3 loop spans 15 amino acids. J gave up 4 bases and V 0 bases, and 6 bases lay outside the gene matches. The CDR3: CASSLAIAGAYEQYF. The CDR3 DNA follows: TGTGCCAGCAGCTTAGCGATCGCGGGAGCGTACGAGCAGTACTTC.

V is TRBV6-2 or TRBV6-3 and J is TRBJ2-3, with 9 nucleotides matching TRBD2. Germline V gives CDR1 MNHEY, CDR2 SVGEGT. V lost 7 bases and J lost 3; bases outside the gene matches: 11. The CDR3 is 16 residues long. The CDR3 DNA sequence: TGTGCCAGCACCGCACCAAGCGGGAGGAGTACAGATACGCAGTATTTT. Translated, it gives CASTAPSGRSTDTQYF.

This clonotype was counted between two and nine times. The genes are TRBV20-1 and TRBJ2-7, with no clear D. Looked up from germline, CDR1 is DFQATT and CDR2 is SNEGSKA (reference sequence). Trimming took off 2 bases at V and 4 bases at J, with 3 bases between the two ends. The CDR3 length is 10 residues. In nucleotides, the CDR3 is TGCAGTGCTAGAACGTACGAGCAGTACTTC. This sequence encodes CSARTYEQYF.

This clonotype appeared a few times. The CDR3 DNA reads as TGCAGTGCTGCGCACTCAGATACGCAGTATTTT. As protein: CSAAHSDTQYF. This chain links TRBV20-1 with TRBJ2-3, with D hard to call. The germline V gene encodes CDR1 DFQATT and CDR2 SNEGSKA (reference sequence). This CDR3 contains 11 residues. The V and J ends lost 5 bases and 4 bases respectively, with 7 bases between them.

The chain uses TRBV9 and TRBJ2-1, with 10 bases fitting TRBD2. V lost 2 bases, J lost 14 bases, and 10 bases stayed unmatched. The CDR3 totals 14 residues. Looked up from germline, CDR1 is SGDLS and CDR2 is YYNGEE. The CDR3: CASSVDGLAGVKFF. CDR3 bases: TGTGCCAGCAGCGTCGACGGGCTAGCGGGAGTGAAGTTCTTC.